This TCR beta chain was sequenced in a study of technical replicates of blood from four donors. Trimming pared 6 bases from V and 6 bases from J, leaving 12 bases between. The length of the CDR3 is 12 residues. Germline V gene data show CDR1 as MNHEY and CDR2 as SMNVEV (reference sequence). Produced via immunoSEQ multiplex PCR; TCRdb's table is partial and in-frame only. The sample lists 98,000 or so clones, 95% occurring once. The chain links TRBV27 to TRBJ2-7; TRBD2 is a possible D gene (6 bases). The sequence was collected from a human donor in good health. Sample: T cells isolated from PBMCs. CDR3 sequence reads: CASRTGAFEQYF. CDR3 coding DNA: TGTGCCAGCAGGACGGGAGCATTCGAGCAGTACTTC.